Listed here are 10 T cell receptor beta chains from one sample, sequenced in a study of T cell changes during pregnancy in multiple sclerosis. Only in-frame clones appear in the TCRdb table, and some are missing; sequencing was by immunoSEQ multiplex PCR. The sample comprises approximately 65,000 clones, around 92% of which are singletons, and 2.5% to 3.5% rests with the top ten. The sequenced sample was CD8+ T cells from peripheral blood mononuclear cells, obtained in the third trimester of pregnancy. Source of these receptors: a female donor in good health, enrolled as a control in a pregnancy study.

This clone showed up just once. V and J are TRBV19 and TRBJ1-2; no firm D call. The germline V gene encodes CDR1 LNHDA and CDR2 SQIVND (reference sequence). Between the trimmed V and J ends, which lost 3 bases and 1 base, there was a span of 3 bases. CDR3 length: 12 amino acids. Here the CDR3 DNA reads TGTGCCAGTAGTATCCTTAACTATGGCTACACCTTC. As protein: CASSILNYGYTF.

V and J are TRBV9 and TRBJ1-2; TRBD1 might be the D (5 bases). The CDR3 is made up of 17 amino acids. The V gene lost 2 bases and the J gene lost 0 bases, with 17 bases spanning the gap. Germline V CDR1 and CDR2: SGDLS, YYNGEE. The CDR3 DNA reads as TGTGCCAGCAGCGTGGGAGGTGCAGGGTACGCTAACTATGGCTACACCTTC. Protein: CASSVGGAGYANYGYTF.

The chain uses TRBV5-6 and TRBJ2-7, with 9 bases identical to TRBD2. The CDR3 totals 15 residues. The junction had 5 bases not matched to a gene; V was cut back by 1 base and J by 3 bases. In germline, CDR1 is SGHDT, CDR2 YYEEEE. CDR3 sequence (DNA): TGTGCCAGCAGCTTGTGGAGCGGGGGGTACTACGAGCAGTACTTC. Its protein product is CASSLWSGGYYEQYF. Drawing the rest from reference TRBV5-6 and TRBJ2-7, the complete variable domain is DAGVTQSPTHLIKTRGQQVTLRCSPKSGHDTVSWYQQALGQGPQFIFQYYEEEERQRGNFPDRFSGHQFPNYSSELNVNALLLGDSALYLCASSLWSGGYYEQYFGPGTRLTVT.

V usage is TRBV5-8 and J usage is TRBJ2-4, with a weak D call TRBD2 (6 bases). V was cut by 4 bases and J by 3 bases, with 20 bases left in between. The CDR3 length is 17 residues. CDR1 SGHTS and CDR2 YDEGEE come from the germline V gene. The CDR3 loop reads CASSHGRVGGYKNIQYF. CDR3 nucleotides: TGTGCCAGCAGCCACGGAAGGGTGGGGGGTTACAAAAACATTCAGTACTTC.

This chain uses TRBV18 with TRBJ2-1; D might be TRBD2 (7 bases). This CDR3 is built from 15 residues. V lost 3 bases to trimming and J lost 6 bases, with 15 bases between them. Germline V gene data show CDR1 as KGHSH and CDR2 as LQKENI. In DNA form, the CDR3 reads TGTGCCAGCTCACCGGGTGGCGGGGGCTTCAATGAGCAGTTCTTC. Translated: CASSPGGGGFNEQFF.

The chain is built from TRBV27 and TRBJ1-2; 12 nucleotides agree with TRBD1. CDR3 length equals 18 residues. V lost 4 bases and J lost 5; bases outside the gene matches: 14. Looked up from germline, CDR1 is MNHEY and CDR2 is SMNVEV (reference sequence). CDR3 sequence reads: CASSSSMGQGAFGYGYTF. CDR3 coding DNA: TGTGCCAGCAGTTCGTCGATGGGACAGGGGGCCTTTGGGTATGGCTACACCTTC.

CDR3 loop: CASSLDKAGTNYGYTF. CDR3 DNA sequence: TGTGCCAGCAGCTTAGACAAAGCAGGAACCAACTATGGCTACACCTTC. The V and J genes are TRBV7-2 and TRBJ1-2; no clear D. Germline V gene data show CDR1 as SGHTA and CDR2 as FQGNSA. CDR3 size: 16 residues. V was shortened by 1 base and J by 2 bases, with 14 bases between the two germline ends. The full variable domain, with the rest looked up from reference TRBV7-2 and TRBJ1-2, is GAGVSQSPSNKVTEKGKDVELRCDPISGHTALYWYRQSLGQGLEFLIYFQGNSAPDKSGLPSDRFSAERTGGSVSTLTIQRTQQEDSAVYLCASSLDKAGTNYGYTFGSGTRLTVV.

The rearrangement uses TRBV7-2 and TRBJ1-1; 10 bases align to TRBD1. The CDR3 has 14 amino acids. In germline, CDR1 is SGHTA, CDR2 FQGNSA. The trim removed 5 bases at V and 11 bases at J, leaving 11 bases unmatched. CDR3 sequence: CASSNRQGANFAFF. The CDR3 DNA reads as TGTGCCAGCAGCAATAGACAGGGGGCTAACTTTGCTTTCTTT.

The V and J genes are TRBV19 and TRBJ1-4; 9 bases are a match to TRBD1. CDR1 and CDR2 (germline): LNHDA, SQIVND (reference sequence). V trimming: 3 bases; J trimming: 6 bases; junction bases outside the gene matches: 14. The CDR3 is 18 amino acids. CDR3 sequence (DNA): TGTGCCAGTAGTATTACAGGGGGCCACCCTTCTCGGGATGAAAAACTGTTTTTT. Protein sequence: CASSITGGHPSRDEKLFF.

The CDR3 DNA sequence: TGTGCCAGCAGTACCCTCCAGGGTGTAGGTGGAAACACCATATATTTT. It is translated as CASSTLQGVGGNTIYF. The chain recombines TRBV6-6 with TRBJ1-3; weak D call: TRBD1 (5 bases). Germline-derived CDR1 and CDR2 are MNHNY and SVGAGI (reference sequence). Trimming shortened V by 5 bases and J by 3 bases, and 17 bases separated the two germline ends. This CDR3 is built from 16 residues.